Only a few counts were recorded for the clone carrying this T cell receptor delta chain. The antigen is not known. A read error likely explains this, since a far larger clone differs by one base. Other nucleotide sequences from this sample produce the same CDR3. Each sorted gammadelta sample had TRG and TRD chains sequenced. TCRdb ran CATT on the multiplex PCR reads. The table has tens of thousands of delta-chain clones, 0.95% to 1% seen once. The germline CDR1 and CDR2 sequences are GEAIGNYY and EKD. The CDR3 has 17 amino acids. Gammadelta T cells were flow-sorted from PBMC into Vgamma9/Vdelta2+ and Vdelta2-negative populations for bulk analysis. The data belong to a study of γδ T cells in repeated Plasmodium falciparum infection. Overall study findings and caveats: Malian donors came from one small rural village, predominantly one ethnic group. Vdelta2-negative gammadelta repertoires appeared less diverse and less shared in Malian than Australian children.

The sample consisted of gamma-delta T cells from blood. This TCR was recovered from a pool of human donors (malaria-infected and uninfected, not separated). The V gene corresponds to TRDV2; no J gene was called. The CDR3 sequence: CACDTVNRESTTDKLIF. The CDR3, as DNA: TGTGCCTGTGACACCGTTAACCGGGAGTCCACAACCGATAAACTCATCTTC.